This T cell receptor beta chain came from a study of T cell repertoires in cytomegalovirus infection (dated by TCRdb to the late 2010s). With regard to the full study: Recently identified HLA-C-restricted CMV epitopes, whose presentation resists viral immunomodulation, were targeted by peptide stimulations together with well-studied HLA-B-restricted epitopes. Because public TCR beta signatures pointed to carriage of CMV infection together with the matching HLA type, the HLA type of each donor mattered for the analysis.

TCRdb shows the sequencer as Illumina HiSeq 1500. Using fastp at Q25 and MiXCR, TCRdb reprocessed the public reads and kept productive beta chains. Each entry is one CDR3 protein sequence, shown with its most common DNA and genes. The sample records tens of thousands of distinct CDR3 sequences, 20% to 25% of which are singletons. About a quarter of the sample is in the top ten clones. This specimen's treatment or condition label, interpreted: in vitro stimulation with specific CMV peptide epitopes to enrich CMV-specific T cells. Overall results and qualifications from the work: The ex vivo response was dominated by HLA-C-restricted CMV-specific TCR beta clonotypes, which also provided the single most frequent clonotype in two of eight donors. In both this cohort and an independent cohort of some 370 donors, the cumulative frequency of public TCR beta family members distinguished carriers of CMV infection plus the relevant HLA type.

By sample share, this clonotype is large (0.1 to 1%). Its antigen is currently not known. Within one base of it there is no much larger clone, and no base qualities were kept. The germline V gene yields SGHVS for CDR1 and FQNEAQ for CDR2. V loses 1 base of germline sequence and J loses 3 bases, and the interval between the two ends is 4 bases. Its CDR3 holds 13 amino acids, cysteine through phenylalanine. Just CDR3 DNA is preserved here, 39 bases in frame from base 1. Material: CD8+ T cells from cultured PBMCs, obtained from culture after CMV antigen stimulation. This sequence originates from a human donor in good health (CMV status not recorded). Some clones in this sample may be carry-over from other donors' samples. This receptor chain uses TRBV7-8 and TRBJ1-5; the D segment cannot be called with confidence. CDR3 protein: CASSLGNNQPQHF. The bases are TGTGCCAGCAGCTTAGGGAACAATCAGCCCCAGCATTTT.